The rows below give T cell receptor beta chains drawn from one sample of a study of blood T cell repertoires in COVID-19. Clones were sequenced by immunoSEQ multiplex PCR, and TCRdb holds only the in-frame ones, with some missing. The sample contains some 26,000 clones, around 83% of which appear only once. Source material: peripheral blood. The receptor source for this set is a man aged 70 or older with acute or convalescent COVID-19. Both conserved end residues are trimmed from each CDR3. Fields, in order: CDR3 protein, V gene, J gene.

cdr3_aa: ASSVTGGWETQY
v_call: TRBV9
j_call: TRBJ2-5

cdr3_aa: ASSVAASGKETQY
v_call: TRBV9
j_call: TRBJ2-5

cdr3_aa: ASSLVGVRETQY
v_call: TRBV11-2
j_call: TRBJ2-5

cdr3_aa: ASSHQGQGAEAF
v_call: TRBV4-3
j_call: TRBJ1-1

cdr3_aa: ATSTGRNEKLF
v_call: TRBV10-3
j_call: TRBJ1-4

cdr3_aa: ASSSYLLAGRLTDTQY
v_call: TRBV5-6
j_call: TRBJ2-3

cdr3_aa: SLSRGADTQY
v_call: TRBV29-1
j_call: TRBJ2-3

cdr3_aa: ASSLPGGSPYEQY
v_call: TRBV7-9
j_call: TRBJ2-7

cdr3_aa: ASSYRWGLTEAF
v_call: TRBV6-5
j_call: TRBJ1-1

cdr3_aa: AWSSFGAQGYGYT
v_call: TRBV30
j_call: TRBJ1-2

cdr3_aa: ASSPATEDTQY
v_call: TRBV7-2
j_call: TRBJ2-3

cdr3_aa: ASSLGTGGGYGYT
v_call: TRBV7-8
j_call: TRBJ1-2

cdr3_aa: ASGQVDNQPQH
v_call: TRBV6-5
j_call: TRBJ1-5

cdr3_aa: ASRPDRGLEKLF
v_call: TRBV5-4
j_call: TRBJ1-4

cdr3_aa: ASSPRDSSGYT
v_call: TRBV12-3/TRBV12-4
j_call: TRBJ1-2

cdr3_aa: ASRSHRGPPNQPQH
v_call: TRBV2
j_call: TRBJ1-5

cdr3_aa: ASSPPGLSYEQY
v_call: TRBV3-1/TRBV3-2
j_call: TRBJ2-7

cdr3_aa: ASTLALDTQY
v_call: TRBV5-5
j_call: TRBJ2-3

cdr3_aa: ASSSSNTGELF
v_call: TRBV5-4
j_call: TRBJ2-2

cdr3_aa: ASSQDRQGDGYT
v_call: TRBV3-1/TRBV3-2
j_call: TRBJ1-2

cdr3_aa: ASSHDRGNSPLH
v_call: TRBV5-4
j_call: TRBJ1-6

cdr3_aa: ASQGAFGNTIY
v_call: TRBV12-3/TRBV12-4
j_call: TRBJ1-3

cdr3_aa: ASRPGWGGNTEAF
v_call: TRBV28
j_call: TRBJ1-1

cdr3_aa: ASSLLGLPYEQY
v_call: TRBV28
j_call: TRBJ2-7

cdr3_aa: ASSLAEGASGYT
v_call: TRBV7-9
j_call: TRBJ1-2

cdr3_aa: ASSVLNWNTEAF
v_call: TRBV30
j_call: TRBJ1-1